This T cell receptor (beta chain) originates from a study of T cell responses to AZD1222 COVID-19 vaccine. Study-wide results and limits: Baseline serology detected seropositivity in only six AZD1222 recipients. Regions 160-218 and 743-854 dominated among vaccine-associated CD4 TCRs spanning spike.

The repertoire was sequenced with immunoSEQ multiplex PCR; TCRdb's copy has only in-frame clones and lacks some. The sample yields 100,000 to 150,000 clones, about 90% seen once. This CDR3 has 15 amino acids. Germline-derived CDR1 and CDR2 are LNHNV and YYDKDF (reference sequence). J was trimmed by 2 bases and V by 0 bases; bases with no gene match: 3. Concerning this clone itself: Antigen unknown.

This clonotype was sampled from an adult in good health. This specimen consisted of peripheral blood, obtained on day 0 of AZD1222 vaccination. V gene TRBV15 combines with J gene TRBJ1-2; TRBD1 agrees at 7 bases. In DNA form, the CDR3 reads TGTGCCACCAGCAGAGATAAAGGGGGCAACTATGGCTACACCTTC. Protein product: CATSRDKGGNYGYTF.